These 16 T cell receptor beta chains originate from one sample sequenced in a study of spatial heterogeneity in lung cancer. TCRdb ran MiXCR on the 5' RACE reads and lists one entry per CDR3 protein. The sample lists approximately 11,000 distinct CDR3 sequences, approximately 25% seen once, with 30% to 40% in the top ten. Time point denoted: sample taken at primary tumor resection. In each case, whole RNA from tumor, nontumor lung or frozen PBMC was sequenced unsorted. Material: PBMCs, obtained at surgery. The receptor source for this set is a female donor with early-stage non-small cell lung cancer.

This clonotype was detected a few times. The CDR3 DNA reads TGTGCCAGCAGCTTACTAGCGGGAGGGTATGCCTACGAGCAGTACTTC. Translation gives CASSLLAGGYAYEQYF. The chain has TRBV5-8 and TRBJ2-7; 13 nucleotides match TRBD2. From germline, CDR1 is SGHTS and CDR2 YDEGEE. With V trimmed by 2 bases and J by 2 bases, 4 bases remained unmatched. CDR3 size: 16 residues.

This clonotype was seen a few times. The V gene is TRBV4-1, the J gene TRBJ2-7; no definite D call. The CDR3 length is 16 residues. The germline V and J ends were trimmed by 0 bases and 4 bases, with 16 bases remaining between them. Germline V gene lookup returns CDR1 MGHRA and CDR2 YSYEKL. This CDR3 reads CASSQEEGRNRYEQYF. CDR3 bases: TGCGCCAGCAGCCAAGAGGAAGGCAGGAATCGGTACGAGCAGTACTTC.

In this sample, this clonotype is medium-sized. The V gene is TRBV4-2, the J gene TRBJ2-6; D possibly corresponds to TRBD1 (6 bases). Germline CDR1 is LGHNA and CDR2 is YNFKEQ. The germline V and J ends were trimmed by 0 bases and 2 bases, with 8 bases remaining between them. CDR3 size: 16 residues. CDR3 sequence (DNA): TGTGCCAGCAGCCAAGAGGGGGCCACTGGGGCCAACGTCCTGACTTTC. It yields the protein CASSQEGATGANVLTF.

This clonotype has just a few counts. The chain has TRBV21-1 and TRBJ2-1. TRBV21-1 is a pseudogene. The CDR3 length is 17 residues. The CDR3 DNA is TGTGCCAGCAGCAAAGAAGGAGCGCGCTTCTCCTACAATGAGCAGTTCTTC. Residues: CASSKEGARFSYNEQFF.

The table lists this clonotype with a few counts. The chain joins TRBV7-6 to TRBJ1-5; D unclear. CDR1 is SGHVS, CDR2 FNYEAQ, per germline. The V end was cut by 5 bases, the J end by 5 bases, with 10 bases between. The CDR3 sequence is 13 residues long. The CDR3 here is CASSPLSDQPQHF. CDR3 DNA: TGTGCCAGCAGCCCCCTCAGCGATCAGCCCCAGCATTTT.

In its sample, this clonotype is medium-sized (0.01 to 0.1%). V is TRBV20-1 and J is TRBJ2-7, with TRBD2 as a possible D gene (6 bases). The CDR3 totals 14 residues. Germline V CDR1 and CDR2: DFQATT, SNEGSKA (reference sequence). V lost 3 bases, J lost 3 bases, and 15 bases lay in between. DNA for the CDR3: TGCAGTGCTAGGCGGGGCACTATAGACTACGAGCAGTACTTC. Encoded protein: CSARRGTIDYEQYF.

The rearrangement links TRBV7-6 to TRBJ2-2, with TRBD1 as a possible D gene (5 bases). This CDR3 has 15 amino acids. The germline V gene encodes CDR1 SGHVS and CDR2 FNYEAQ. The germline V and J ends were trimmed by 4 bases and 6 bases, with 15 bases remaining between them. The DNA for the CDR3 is TGTGCCAGCAGCTCGACCCAGGGTTGGGCCGGGGAGCTGTTTTTT. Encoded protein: CASSSTQGWAGELFF. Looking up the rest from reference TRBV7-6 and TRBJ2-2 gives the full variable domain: GAGVSQSPRYKVTKRGQDVALRCDPISGHVSLYWYRQALGQGPEFLTYFNYEAQQDKSGLPNDRFSAERPEGSISTLTIQRTEQRDSAMYRCASSSTQGWAGELFFGEGSRLTVL.

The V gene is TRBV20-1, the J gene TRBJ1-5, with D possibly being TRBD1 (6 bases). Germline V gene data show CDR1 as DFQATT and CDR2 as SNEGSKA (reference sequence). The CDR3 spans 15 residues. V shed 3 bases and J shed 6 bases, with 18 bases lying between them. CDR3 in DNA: TGCAGTGCTAGGGGGGTGGCAGGGGAGACTCAGCCCCAGCATTTT. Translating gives CSARGVAGETQPQHF.

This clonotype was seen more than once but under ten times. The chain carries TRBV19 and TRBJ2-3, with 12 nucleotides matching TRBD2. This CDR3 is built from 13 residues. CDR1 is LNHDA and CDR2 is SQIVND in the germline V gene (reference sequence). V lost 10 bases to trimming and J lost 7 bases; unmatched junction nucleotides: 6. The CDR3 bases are TGTGCCACCCGGACTAGCGGGGCCAATACGCAGTATTTT. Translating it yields CATRTSGANTQYF.

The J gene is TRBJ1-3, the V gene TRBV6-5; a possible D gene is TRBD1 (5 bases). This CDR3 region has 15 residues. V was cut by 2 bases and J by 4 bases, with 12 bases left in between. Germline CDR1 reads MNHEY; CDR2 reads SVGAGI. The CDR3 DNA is TGTGCCAGCAGTTACGCGGAGGGGAGAGGAAACACCATATATTTT. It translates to CASSYAEGRGNTIYF.

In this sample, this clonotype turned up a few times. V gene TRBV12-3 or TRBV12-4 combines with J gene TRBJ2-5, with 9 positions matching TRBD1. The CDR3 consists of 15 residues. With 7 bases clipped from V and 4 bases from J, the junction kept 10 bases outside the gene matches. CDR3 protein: CASTQGGTGLETQYF. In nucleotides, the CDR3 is TGTGCCAGCACCCAAGGTGGGACAGGGCTAGAGACCCAGTACTTC.

This CDR3 reads CASSFIEKDVYGYTF. In DNA form, the CDR3 reads TGCGCCAGCAGCTTTATTGAGAAGGACGTCTATGGCTACACCTTC. The rearrangement uses TRBV5-1 and TRBJ1-2; D call uncertain. Germline-derived CDR1 and CDR2 are SGHRS and YFSETQ. V was trimmed by 2 bases and J by 4 bases, leaving 15 bases between them. This CDR3 has 15 amino acids.

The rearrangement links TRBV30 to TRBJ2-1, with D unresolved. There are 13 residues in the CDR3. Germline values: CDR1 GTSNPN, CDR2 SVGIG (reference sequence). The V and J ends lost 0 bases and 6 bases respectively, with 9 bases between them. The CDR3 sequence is CAWSVLSGNEQFF. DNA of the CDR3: TGTGCCTGGAGTGTACTATCCGGCAATGAGCAGTTCTTC.

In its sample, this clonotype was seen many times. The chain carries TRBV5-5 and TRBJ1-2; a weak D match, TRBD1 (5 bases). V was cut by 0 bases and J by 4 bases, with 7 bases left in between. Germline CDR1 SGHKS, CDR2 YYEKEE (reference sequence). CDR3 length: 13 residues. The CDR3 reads CASSLAGGYGYTF. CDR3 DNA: TGTGCCAGCAGCTTGGCCGGGGGCTATGGCTACACCTTC.

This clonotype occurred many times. CDR3: CASRRGLAGGGDTQYF. DNA for the CDR3: TGTGCCAGCAGACGCGGACTAGCGGGAGGGGGGGATACGCAGTATTTT. The chain couples TRBV7-2 to TRBJ2-3; 15 bases are a match to TRBD2. The length of the CDR3 is 16 residues. The J segment lost 6 bases and the V segment lost 6 bases, leaving 7 bases of the junction unmatched. Germline CDR1 reads SGHTA; CDR2 reads FQGNSA.

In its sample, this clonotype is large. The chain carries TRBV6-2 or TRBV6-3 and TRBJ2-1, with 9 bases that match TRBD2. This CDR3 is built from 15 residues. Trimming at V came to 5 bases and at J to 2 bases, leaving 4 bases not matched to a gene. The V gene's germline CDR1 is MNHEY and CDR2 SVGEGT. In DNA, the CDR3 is TGTGCCAGCAGTCCGACTAGCGGCCCCTACAATGAGCAGTTCTTC. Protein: CASSPTSGPYNEQFF.